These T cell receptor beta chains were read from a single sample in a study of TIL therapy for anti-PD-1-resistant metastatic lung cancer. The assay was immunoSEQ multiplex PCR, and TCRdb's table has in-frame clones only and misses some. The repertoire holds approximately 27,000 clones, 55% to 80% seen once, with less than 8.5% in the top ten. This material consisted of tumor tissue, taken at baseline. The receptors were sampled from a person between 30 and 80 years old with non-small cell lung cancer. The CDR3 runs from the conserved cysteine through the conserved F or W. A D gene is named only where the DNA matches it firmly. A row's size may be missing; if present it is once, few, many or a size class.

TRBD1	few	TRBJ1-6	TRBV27	TGTGCCAGCAGTCTAGGACAGGGGCGTTCACCCCTCCACTTT	CASSLGQGRSPLHF
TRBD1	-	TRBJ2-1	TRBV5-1	TGCGCCAGCAGCCCGAGGACAGGGGGGGACAATGAGCAGTTCTTC	CASSPRTGGDNEQFF
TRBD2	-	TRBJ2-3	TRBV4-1	TGCGCCAGCAGCCAAGAAGTAGCGGGGGGGCCTAGAGATACGCAGTATTTT	CASSQEVAGGPRDTQYF
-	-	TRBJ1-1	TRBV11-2	TGTGCCAGCAGCTTAGGATCTCAGGGGTTAGGCACTGAAGCTTTCTTT	CASSLGSQGLGTEAFF
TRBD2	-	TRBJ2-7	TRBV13	TGTGCCAGCAGCACGACTAGCGGGGTTTCCTACGAGCAGTACTTC	CASSTTSGVSYEQYF
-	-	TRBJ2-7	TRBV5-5	TGTGCCAGCAGCTTGGACTGGGAATACGAGCAGTACTTC	CASSLDWEYEQYF
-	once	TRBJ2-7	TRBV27	TGTGCCAGCAGGATACATTACCTAGAGACCTACGAGCAGTACTTC	CASRIHYLETYEQYF
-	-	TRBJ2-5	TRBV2	TGTGCCAGCAGTTCCGGCAGGGGGGAAGAGACCCAGTACTTC	CASSSGRGEETQYF
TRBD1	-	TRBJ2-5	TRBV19	TGTGCCAGTAGTGTAACAGGGGGCCATCTCCAAGAGACCCAGTACTTC	CASSVTGGHLQETQYF
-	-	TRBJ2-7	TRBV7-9	TGTGCCAGCAGCTTTGGGGATCCGCAGTACTTC	CASSFGDPQYF
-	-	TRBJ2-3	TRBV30	TGTGCCTGGAGTGTAGTATCGGGGGGCACAGATACGCAGTATTTT	CAWSVVSGGTDTQYF
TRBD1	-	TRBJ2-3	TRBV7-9	TGTGCCAGCAGCTTTCGACAGGGGGATGGGACGCAGTATTTT	CASSFRQGDGTQYF
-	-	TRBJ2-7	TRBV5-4	TGTGCCAGCAGACCGGGAGAGGGGACAGAGCAATCCTACGAGCAGTACTTC	CASRPGEGTEQSYEQYF
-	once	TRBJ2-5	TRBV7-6	TGTGCCAGCAGTTGGGCGGACGGCCAAGAGACCCAGTACTTC	CASSWADGQETQYF
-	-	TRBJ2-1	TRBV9	TGTGCCAGCCTACAAAGGGTGATCGGAGAACATTACAATGAGCAGTTCTTC	CASLQRVIGEHYNEQFF
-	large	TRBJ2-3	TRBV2	TGTGCCAGCAGCTCGGACAGAGTATCGAGCACAGATACGCAGTATTTT	CASSSDRVSSTDTQYF
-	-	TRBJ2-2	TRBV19	TGTGCCAGTATTTCGAGACTAGACTGGACCGGGGAGCTGTTTTTT	CASISRLDWTGELFF
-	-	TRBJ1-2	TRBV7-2	TGTGCCAGCAGCTTATGGGGTGGGCTTCAGGAGGGCTACACCTTC	CASSLWGGLQEGYTF
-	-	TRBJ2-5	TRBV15	TGTGCCACCAGCAGAGAGGCGGGGCGGGAAGAGACCCAGTACTTC	CATSREAGREETQYF
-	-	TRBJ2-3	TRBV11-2	TGTGCCAGCAGCTTAGGTGGAACGAGCACAGATACGCAGTATTTT	CASSLGGTSTDTQYF
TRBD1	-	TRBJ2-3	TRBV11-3	TGTGCCAGCAGCTTAGAGGGACAGCGCACAGATACGCAGTATTTT	CASSLEGQRTDTQYF
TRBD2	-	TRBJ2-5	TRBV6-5	TGTGCCAGCAGATTAGCGGGGGGGAGCCAAGAGACCCAGTACTTC	CASRLAGGSQETQYF
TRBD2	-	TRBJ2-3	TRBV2	TGTGCCAGCAGACTCACTAGCGGGGCTCCCGGTGGTACGCAGTATTTT	CASRLTSGAPGGTQYF
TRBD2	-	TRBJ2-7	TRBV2	TGTGCCAGCAGGGAATGGGAGGGAAGGTCCTACGAGCAGTACTTC	CASREWEGRSYEQYF
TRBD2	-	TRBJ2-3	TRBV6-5	TGTGCCAGCAGTTACTCTCTAGCGGGGGGTAGGGATACGCAGTATTTT	CASSYSLAGGRDTQYF
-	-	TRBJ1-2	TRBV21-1	TGTGCCAGCAGGATCCGACAGGGATGCTACACCTTC	CASRIRQGCYTF
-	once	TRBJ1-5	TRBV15	TGTGCCACCCGGAAAGAGGGGGAGGTTCAGCCCCAGCATTTT	CATRKEGEVQPQHF
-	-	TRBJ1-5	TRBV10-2	TGCGCCAGCTGTCAAGGGGGGGGTCATCAGCCCCAGCATTTT	CASCQGGGHQPQHF
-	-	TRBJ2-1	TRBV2	TGTGCCACCCGTAACTTCTACAATGAGCAGTTCTTC	CATRNFYNEQFF
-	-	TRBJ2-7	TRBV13	TGTGCCAGCAGCTTAGGACCAGGATCCTACGAGCAGTACTTC	CASSLGPGSYEQYF
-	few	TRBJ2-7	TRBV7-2	TGTGCCAGCAGCTTGGTGGGGGACCTCTACGAGCAGTACTTC	CASSLVGDLYEQYF
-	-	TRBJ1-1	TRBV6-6	TGTGCCAGCAGTTACTCTACAGAAGCCAATGAAGCTTTCTTT	CASSYSTEANEAFF
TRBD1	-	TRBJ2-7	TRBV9	TGTGCCAGCAGCGCGGGGGGACAGGGGGCTTTAATGCAGTACTTC	CASSAGGQGALMQYF
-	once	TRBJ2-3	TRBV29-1	TGCAGCGCCGTTCTCCCAGGGGGGGATACGCAGTATTTT	CSAVLPGGDTQYF
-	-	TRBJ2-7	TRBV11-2	TGTGCCAGCAGCTTAGAATACATCTCCTACGAGCAGTACTTC	CASSLEYISYEQYF
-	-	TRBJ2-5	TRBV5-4	TGTGCCAGCAGCTTTCCCGGGACGAAGATGGCCCAGTACTTC	CASSFPGTKMAQYF
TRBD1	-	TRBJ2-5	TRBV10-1	TGCGCCAGCAGCTTGGACAGGGAGACCCAGTACTTC	CASSLDRETQYF